The rows below give T cell receptor beta chains drawn from one sample of a study of T cell responses to AZD1222 COVID-19 vaccine. Assay: immunoSEQ multiplex PCR; the TCRdb copy retains only in-frame clones and omits some. The sample carries about 180,000 clones, around 90% recorded once. The specimen comprised peripheral blood, sampled on day 0 of AZD1222 vaccination. Every receptor here comes from an adult in good health. CDR3s include the opening cysteine and the closing phenylalanine or tryptophan. Fields, in order: CDR3 protein, V gene, CDR3 length.

CASSLTGGFYEQYF,TRBV27,14
CASSLVAPGLFDNEQFF,TRBV11-2,17
CAYGILDTQYF,TRBV28,11
CASSWLGEKLFF,TRBV11-2,12
CASSLMTSGGAVDTQYF,TRBV5-1,17
CASLRGTGNQPQHF,TRBV18,14
CAWSGRTGGAYEQYF,TRBV30,15
CATSRGPWDEQFF,TRBV15,13
CASSLGSHNNEQFF,TRBV27,14
CASSLDKGGNEQFF,TRBV11-2,14
CASSSGTSSGYGYTF,TRBV6-6,15
CASSLDRDRGRYEQYF,TRBV5-5,16
CASSQDARGTYEQYF,TRBV4-3,15
CASSPAGGHEQFF,TRBV5-1,13
CAWRGLTATGTQYF,TRBV30,14
CATTSINEKLFF,TRBV28,12
CAWTRQGWNQPQHF,TRBV30,14
CAISESPDSYNQPQHF,TRBV10-3,16
CASSSGVRRGSTDTQYF,TRBV7-8,17
CASSEVGSPLHF,TRBV2,12